These T cell receptor beta chains were read from a single sample in a study of relationships among human T cell subsets. One entry per CDR3 protein, called by TCRdb with MiXCR from the multiplex PCR reads. The sample shows 11,000 to 15,000 distinct CDR3 sequences, around 60% of them seen only once. Sequences were obtained from Tregs sorted from blood. These receptors were collected from a man aged 40-50 years in good health. Each CDR3 is given with its conserved first and last residue. Each record gives: CDR3 protein, CDR3 DNA, D gene, J gene, V gene, clone size. The D gene is left open where the match is weak. Expanded clones are given a class, and other clones once, few, many or no size at all.

CDR3: CASSSGQGSDPLHF
DNA: TGCGCCAGCAGCTCGGGACAGGGGTCGGACCCCCTCCACTTT
D: TRBD1
J: TRBJ1-6
V: TRBV5-1
size: NA

CDR3: CSATAPGQVENQPQHF
DNA: TGCAGTGCCACAGCCCCGGGACAGGTTGAGAATCAGCCCCAGCATTTT
D: TRBD1
J: TRBJ1-5
V: TRBV20-1
size: NA

CDR3: CASKWENTEAFF
DNA: TGTGCCAGCAAATGGGAGAACACTGAAGCTTTCTTT
D: NA
J: TRBJ1-1
V: TRBV2
size: NA

CDR3: CASSGLDQTEQFF
DNA: TGTGCCAGCAGTGGTCTCGATCAGACTGAGCAGTTCTTC
D: NA
J: TRBJ2-1
V: TRBV25-1
size: NA

CDR3: CSAIDSLQPQHF
DNA: TGCAGTGCCATCGACAGTCTTCAGCCCCAGCATTTT
D: NA
J: TRBJ1-5
V: TRBV20-1
size: NA

CDR3: CASTRSVAEVVNEQFF
DNA: TGTGCCAGCACCCGTTCTGTAGCGGAAGTGGTGAATGAGCAGTTCTTC
D: NA
J: TRBJ2-1
V: TRBV27
size: once

CDR3: CASSDDDTEAFF
DNA: TGCGCCAGCAGTGATGATGACACTGAAGCTTTCTTT
D: NA
J: TRBJ1-1
V: TRBV10-2
size: NA

CDR3: CASSYEAGDYNSPLHF
DNA: TGTGCCAGCAGTTACGAGGCAGGGGACTATAATTCACCCCTCCACTTT
D: NA
J: TRBJ1-6
V: TRBV6-4
size: few

CDR3: CASRNRGLYGYAF
DNA: TGTGCCAGCAGGAACAGGGGCCTCTATGGCTACGCCTTC
D: TRBD1
J: TRBJ1-2
V: TRBV6-5
size: once

CDR3: CASRAGSDRGQETQYF
DNA: TGTGCCAGCAGGGCGGGCTCGGACAGGGGGCAAGAGACCCAGTACTTC
D: TRBD1
J: TRBJ2-5
V: TRBV7-9
size: few

CDR3: CASRVTDGSYEQYF
DNA: TGTGCCAGCAGGGTGACAGACGGGTCCTACGAGCAGTACTTC
D: NA
J: TRBJ2-7
V: TRBV6-1
size: NA

CDR3: CASRAGTTDTQYF
DNA: TGTGCCAGCAGGGCAGGGACCACAGATACGCAGTATTTT
D: NA
J: TRBJ2-3
V: TRBV27
size: NA

CDR3: CAISLLSGGGSTDTQYF
DNA: TGTGCCATCAGCCTACTAAGTGGGGGGGGAAGCACAGATACGCAGTATTTT
D: TRBD2
J: TRBJ2-3
V: TRBV10-3
size: NA

CDR3: CASSLSGTGAINSPLHF
DNA: TGTGCCAGCAGCTTATCCGGGACAGGGGCGATCAATTCACCCCTCCACTTT
D: TRBD1
J: TRBJ1-6
V: TRBV6-5
size: NA

CDR3: CASSLRSYEQYF
DNA: TGTGCCAGCAGCCTGCGGTCCTACGAGCAGTACTTC
D: NA
J: TRBJ2-7
V: TRBV7-8
size: few

CDR3: CASSYGGTSGRGEQFF
DNA: TGTGCCAGCAGTTACGGTGGGACTAGCGGGAGAGGTGAGCAGTTCTTC
D: TRBD2
J: TRBJ2-1
V: TRBV6-6
size: NA

CDR3: CSVARDRGYEQYF
DNA: TGCAGCGTTGCCCGGGACAGGGGTTACGAGCAGTACTTC
D: TRBD1
J: TRBJ2-7
V: TRBV29-1
size: NA

CDR3: CASSLMAGENYEQYF
DNA: TGTGCCAGCAGCTTAATGGCAGGGGAAAACTACGAGCAGTACTTC
D: NA
J: TRBJ2-7
V: TRBV7-9
size: NA

CDR3: CAWRWGGGGGADTQYF
DNA: TGTGCCTGGAGATGGGGCGGGGGAGGCGGAGCAGATACGCAGTATTTT
D: TRBD2
J: TRBJ2-3
V: TRBV30
size: NA

CDR3: CASSPPRQGVWPNEKLFF
DNA: TGTGCCAGCAGTCCCCCCAGGCAGGGGGTCTGGCCTAATGAAAAACTGTTTTTT
D: TRBD1
J: TRBJ1-4
V: TRBV28
size: NA

CDR3: CASSINNRGGISYNEQFF
DNA: TGTGCCAGCAGCATTAACAACCGGGGGGGGATTTCCTACAATGAGCAGTTCTTC
D: TRBD2
J: TRBJ2-1
V: TRBV7-3
size: NA

CDR3: CASSDGQGVGEQFF
DNA: TGTGCCAGCAGTGACGGACAGGGAGTTGGAGAGCAGTTCTTC
D: TRBD1
J: TRBJ2-1
V: TRBV6-1
size: NA

CDR3: CASSLNPTGGETQYF
DNA: TGTGCCAGCAGTTTAAACCCCACAGGGGGAGAGACCCAGTACTTC
D: TRBD1
J: TRBJ2-5
V: TRBV27
size: NA

CDR3: CSASRPDSGNTIYF
DNA: TGCAGTGCTAGCAGGCCAGACTCTGGAAACACCATATATTTT
D: NA
J: TRBJ1-3
V: TRBV20-1
size: NA

CDR3: CAWSSGNTIYF
DNA: TGTGCCTGGAGTTCTGGAAACACCATATATTTT
D: NA
J: TRBJ1-3
V: TRBV30
size: NA

CDR3: CASGLRASGRDNNEQFF
DNA: TGTGCTAGTGGTTTGAGGGCTAGCGGGAGGGATAACAATGAGCAGTTCTTC
D: TRBD2
J: TRBJ2-1
V: TRBV12-5
size: medium-sized

CDR3: CSARNERGIRNEQFF
DNA: TGCAGTGCTAGAAATGAGCGGGGAATTCGGAATGAGCAGTTCTTC
D: TRBD2
J: TRBJ2-1
V: TRBV20-1
size: few

CDR3: CASGVDSTDTQYF
DNA: TGTGCCAGCGGGGTGGATAGCACAGATACGCAGTATTTT
D: NA
J: TRBJ2-3
V: TRBV2
size: NA

CDR3: CASSHGQLYNSPLHF
DNA: TGTGCCAGCAGCCACGGACAGCTGTATAATTCACCCCTCCACTTT
D: NA
J: TRBJ1-6
V: TRBV28
size: NA

CDR3: CASSLEGVPSYEQYF
DNA: TGTGCCAGCAGTTTGGAGGGGGTCCCCTCCTACGAGCAGTACTTC
D: NA
J: TRBJ2-7
V: TRBV28
size: NA

CDR3: CASSPTSGNEQFF
DNA: TGTGCCAGCAGCCCGACTAGCGGGAATGAGCAGTTCTTC
D: TRBD2
J: TRBJ2-1
V: TRBV11-1
size: few

CDR3: CASSSLQREGPYEQYF
DNA: TGTGCCAGCAGCTCCCTCCAGCGGGAGGGCCCCTACGAGCAGTACTTC
D: TRBD2
J: TRBJ2-7
V: TRBV11-2
size: NA

CDR3: CASSYPTDYTEAFF
DNA: TGTGCCAGCAGTTACCCGACGGATTACACTGAAGCTTTCTTT
D: NA
J: TRBJ1-1
V: TRBV6-8
size: NA

CDR3: CASSPTGGGTDTQYF
DNA: TGTGCCAGCTCACCGACAGGGGGAGGAACAGATACGCAGTATTTT
D: TRBD1
J: TRBJ2-3
V: TRBV18
size: NA